This T cell receptor beta chain emerged from a study of blood T cell repertoires in COVID-19. Background on the study: Sites across the United States, Italy and Spain contributed samples from acute and convalescent COVID-19. Nucleic acid was either cDNA or gDNA, and it came from T cells, B-cell-depleted T cells, or PBMCs.

Germline V gene sequence: CDR1 KGHDR, CDR2 SFDVKD. V shed 6 bases and J 5 bases; nucleotides not matched to a gene: 7. CDR3 length: 14 amino acids. Per the authors' pipeline: Amplification with reference gene primers provided the estimates of nucleated cell counts. Repertoires were generated with immunoSEQ multiplex PCR, while TCRdb's copy carries only in-frame clones and drops some. The D gene and trimming were derived from the DNA, and the V and J assignments and clone size from that table. The table lists 150,000 to 200,000 clones, roughly 89% of them singletons. The TCR was taken from a man aged 18 to 30 with active or convalescent COVID-19. The chain is built from TRBV24-1 and TRBJ1-1, with TRBD1 identical over 8 bases. The material sequenced was peripheral blood. The CDR3 DNA is TGTGCCACCAGTTCAGGGGGCGCGTGGACTGAAGCTTTCTTT. This sequence encodes CATSSGGAWTEAFF.